The rows below give T cell receptor beta chains drawn from one sample of a study of technical replicates of blood from a few donors. Only in-frame clones appear in the TCRdb table, and some are missing; sequencing was by immunoSEQ multiplex PCR. The data show 90,000 or so clones, just under 95% seen once. The sequencing input was T cells isolated from PBMCs. These receptors were taken from a human donor in good health. Both conserved end residues are part of each CDR3.

v_call,j_call,cdr3_aa
TRBV5-1,TRBJ2-1,CASSSPGLAENEQFF
TRBV30,TRBJ2-7,CAWSWRDEQYF
TRBV15,TRBJ2-6,CATSSPTGNPSGANVLTF
TRBV18,TRBJ1-4,CASSPLRSGTGAPNEKLFF
TRBV5-1,TRBJ2-1,CASSLTGTEYNEQFF
TRBV6-5,TRBJ1-1,CASSSGTMNTEAFF
TRBV19,TRBJ1-5,CASSIDRGPLGDQPQHF
TRBV6-1,TRBJ1-5,CASNPTGEKSQPQHF
TRBV19,TRBJ2-3,CASSMYTSTDTQYF
TRBV5-1,TRBJ2-1,CASSLILAGGLNEQFF
TRBV5-1,TRBJ1-1,CASSLGGSMNTEAFF